Shown below are 25 T cell receptor beta chains from a single sample sequenced in a study of molecular identifiers for immune sequencing clone quantification. TCRdb independently ran MiXCR on the PCR reads; one entry per CDR3 protein. The sample holds over 600,000 distinct CDR3 sequences, just under 20% seen once. The sequenced material came from naive CD8+ T cells from blood, with Jurkat cell RNA spiked in. Subset here: FACS-sorted CD8+CD4-CCR7+CD45RA+ naive T cells. The receptors shown here come from a human donor in good health. Some libraries in this study had Jurkat cell RNA spiked in.

This clonotype was seen a handful of times. This sequence joins TRBV20-1 and TRBJ2-1; D is uncertain. V lost 6 bases and J lost 1, with 13 bases in between. The CDR3 loop spans 14 amino acids. Per the germline V gene, CDR1 is DFQATT and CDR2 is SNEGSKA (reference sequence). CDR3 bases: TGCAGTGCCCGATTGATAGGGTCCTACAATGAGCAGTTCTTC. Translating gives CSARLIGSYNEQFF.

With regard to this clonotype: An end of the junction differs from the germline gene, which may be a read error. The chain uses TRBV7-9 and TRBJ2-2; no clear D gene. This CDR3 has 14 residues. CDR1 and CDR2 from the germline V gene are SEHNR and FQNEAQ (reference sequence). CDR3 sequence (DNA): TGTGCCAGCAGCGCTGGGCTTGGAACCGTGGAGCTGTTTTTT. This sequence encodes CASSAGLGTVELFF.

In the case of this clonotype: An end of the junction does not agree with germline; a read error may underlie this. The chain combines TRBV7-9 with TRBJ2-2; 8 bases are a match to TRBD2. The CDR3 length is 16 residues. Looked up from germline, CDR1 is SEHNR and CDR2 is FQNEAQ (reference sequence). CDR3 sequence (DNA): TGTGCCAGCTGCTTAGCGGGACGTATATACACCGGGGAGCTGTTTTTT. Translation gives CASCLAGRIYTGELFF.

This clonotype was detected only a few times. This rearrangement joins TRBV5-6 to TRBJ2-3; TRBD1 agrees at 8 bases. This CDR3 has 15 amino acids. Germline V gene sequence: CDR1 SGHDT, CDR2 YYEEEE. The junction had 7 bases not matched to a gene; V was cut back by 3 bases and J by 4 bases. The CDR3 loop reads CASSYTGGFADTQYF. In DNA form, the CDR3 reads TGTGCCAGCAGCTACACAGGGGGATTTGCAGATACGCAGTATTTT. Full variable domain (remainder filled in from reference TRBV5-6 and TRBJ2-3): DAGVTQSPTHLIKTRGQQVTLRCSPKSGHDTVSWYQQALGQGPQFIFQYYEEEERQRGNFPDRFSGHQFPNYSSELNVNALLLGDSALYLCASSYTGGFADTQYFGPGTRLTVL.

This clonotype has just a few counts. Mismatch with germline at one junction end may stem from a read error. This chain's CDR3 is CASSPRTEMNIEAFF. In nucleotides, the CDR3 is TGCGCCAGCAGCCCGAGGACGGAGATGAACATTGAAGCTTTCTTT. The chain uses TRBV4-3 and TRBJ1-1; D not resolved. CDR1 and CDR2 from the germline V gene are LGHNA and YSLEER. The CDR3 loop spans 15 amino acids.

A word on this clonotype: Since a much larger clone is just one base distant, this may be a read error. CDR3 in DNA: TGCAGCGTTGCCCCTAGCGGGTCTGGCTACAATGAGCAGTTCTTC. Translating gives CSVAPSGSGYNEQFF. The gene calls are TRBV29-1 and TRBJ2-1; 8 nucleotides align to TRBD2. The CDR3 has 15 residues. CDR1 SQVTM and CDR2 ANQGSEA come from the germline V gene. J lost 3 bases, V lost 4 bases, and 8 bases had no gene match.

This clonotype was seen at least ten times. This chain uses TRBV20-1 with TRBJ1-1; 7 bases map to TRBD1. This CDR3 is built from 15 residues. CDR1 is DFQATT, CDR2 SNEGSKA, per germline (reference sequence). The V and J ends lost 0 bases and 7 bases, in that order; junction bases with no gene match: 11. DNA for the CDR3: TGCAGTGCTAGAGATAAGGCAGGGGGGGACCTTGAAGCTTTCTTT. Amino acids: CSARDKAGGDLEAFF.

This clonotype was seen ten or more times. Here the CDR3 DNA reads TGTGCCAGCAGTTCAATCTGGGACAGAGCAAAAAACATTCAGTACTTC. Translation: CASSSIWDRAKNIQYF. V gene TRBV27 combines with J gene TRBJ2-4; 7 positions match TRBD1. The CDR3 extends over 16 amino acids. Losses at the gene ends were 4 bases for V and 4 bases for J; bases not matched to a gene: 10. CDR1 and CDR2 (germline): MNHEY, SMNVEV (reference sequence).

This clonotype was detected many times. The CDR3 nucleotides read TGTGCCAGCAACTTACCTGGGGGGGGGCCGACAGATACGCAGTATTTT. Encoded protein: CASNLPGGGPTDTQYF. The chain is built from TRBV6-2 or TRBV6-3 and TRBJ2-3, with TRBD2 as a possible D gene (7 bases). This CDR3 comprises 16 residues. Per the germline V gene, CDR1 is MNHEY and CDR2 is SVGEGT. V was clipped by 7 bases and J by 3 bases, with 20 bases between them.

This clonotype was counted ten times or more. The V call is TRBV20-1, the J call TRBJ1-1; D may be TRBD1 (6 bases). Germline CDR1 reads DFQATT; CDR2 reads SNEGSKA (reference sequence). This CDR3 is 16 amino acids long. Trimming shortened V by 0 bases and J by 6 bases, and 20 bases separated the two germline ends. CDR3 sequence: CSARDDELGGRPEAFF. In DNA form, the CDR3 reads TGCAGTGCTAGAGATGACGAGCTTGGGGGGCGCCCTGAAGCTTTCTTT.

About this clonotype itself: It may be a read error: a sequence one base away is much more abundant. The DNA of the CDR3 is TGTGCCATTAACCCTGGCGCGCGCACCTACAATGAGCAGTTCTTC. Protein product: CAINPGARTYNEQFF. The rearrangement uses TRBV19 and TRBJ2-1; no definite D call. The CDR3 is 15 residues long. Trimming left V 10 bases short and J 2 bases short, with 18 bases between. Germline loops: CDR1 LNHDA, CDR2 SQIVND (reference sequence). Full variable domain (remainder filled in from reference TRBV19 and TRBJ2-1): DGGITQSPKYLFRKEGQNVTLSCEQNLNHDAMYWYRQDPGQGLRLIYYSQIVNDFQKGDIAEGYSVSREKKESFPLTVTSAQKNPTAFYLCAINPGARTYNEQFFGPGTRLTVL.

The chain combines TRBV28 with TRBJ2-7; D might be TRBD2 (5 bases). Trimming took 5 bases from V and 4 from J, leaving 15 bases between them. The CDR3 has 14 residues. The germline V gene encodes CDR1 MDHEN and CDR2 SYDVKM. The CDR3 nucleotides read TGTGCCAGCAGTACTCCGGGGTTCTTGTACGAGCAGTACTTC. Encoded protein: CASSTPGFLYEQYF.

This chain joins TRBV6-5 and TRBJ1-1; D gene ambiguous. With 0 bases removed from V and 4 bases from J, the gap between germline ends came to 9 bases. The CDR3 extends over 14 amino acids. CDR1 is MNHEY, CDR2 SVGAGI, per germline. CDR3 protein: CASSYSARRTEAFF. The CDR3 nucleotides read TGTGCCAGCAGTTACTCGGCCCGGCGCACTGAAGCTTTCTTT.

For this clonotype: A much larger clone sits a single nucleotide away, making a read error possible. The V call is TRBV5-5, the J call TRBJ2-7, with no clear D. CDR3 length: 14 residues. V lost 2 bases, J lost 3 bases, and 12 bases lay in between. Germline V gene data show CDR1 as SGHKS and CDR2 as YYEKEE (reference sequence). DNA of the CDR3: TGTGCCAGCAGCTTAGATATACAGAGCTACGAGCAGTACTTC. This codes for CASSLDIQSYEQYF.

The chain employs TRBV25-1 and TRBJ1-6, with a weak D call TRBD1 (6 bases). The V gene lost 2 bases and the J gene lost 6 bases, with 17 bases spanning the gap. The CDR3 sequence is 17 residues long. Germline CDR1 MGHDK, CDR2 SYGVNS. CDR3 amino acids: CASSEQQGKVGNSPLHF. The CDR3 DNA sequence: TGTGCCAGCAGTGAACAACAGGGTAAAGTGGGTAATTCACCCCTCCACTTT.

This clonotype was seen a handful of times. The chain couples TRBV4-3 to TRBJ2-7, with TRBD2 matching over 8 bases. CDR1 is LGHNA, CDR2 YSLEER, per germline. The V gene end was trimmed by 0 bases and the J gene end by 1 base; junction bases not matched to a gene: 5. The CDR3 totals 16 residues. CDR3 in DNA: TGCGCCAGCAGCCAAGATGGGGAGCGGGGGTCCTACGAGCAGTACTTC. Amino acids: CASSQDGERGSYEQYF.

The CDR3 region is CSAIYTGSSNQPQHF. CDR3 in DNA: TGCAGTGCCATCTATACAGGTTCTAGCAATCAGCCCCAGCATTTT. The chain joins TRBV20-1 to TRBJ1-5; D is possibly TRBD1 (5 bases). V was clipped by 6 bases and J by 0 bases, with 15 bases between them. CDR3 length equals 15 residues. Germline V gene lookup returns CDR1 DFQATT and CDR2 SNEGSKA (reference sequence).

This clonotype was recorded a few times. The chain recombines TRBV10-3 with TRBJ2-2, with a possible D match to TRBD1 (6 bases). The CDR3 totals 14 residues. V lost 6 bases, J lost 7 bases, and 15 bases lay in between. The germline V gene has CDR1 ENHRY and CDR2 SYGVKD. CDR3 loop: CAIRDSGVLGELFF. The DNA for the CDR3 is TGTGCCATCAGGGATTCAGGGGTCCTCGGGGAGCTGTTTTTT.

This clonotype occurred many times. The V gene is TRBV11-3, the J gene TRBJ2-1; 8 bases line up with TRBD2. Trimming cost V 11 bases and J 7 bases; bases outside gene matches: 4. Germline CDR1 SGHNT, CDR2 YENEEA. CDR3 length equals 11 residues. CDR3 nucleotide sequence: TGTGCCCCGGGAGGGTTGAATGAGCAGTTCTTC. Its translation is CAPGGLNEQFF.

This clonotype was seen many times. The rearrangement uses TRBV3-1 and TRBJ2-5; D possibly corresponds to TRBD2 (5 bases). The CDR3 runs to 16 residues. Germline V lookup: CDR1 LGHDT, CDR2 YNNKEL (reference sequence). V dropped 6 bases and J dropped 3 bases, with 20 bases sitting between them. The CDR3 reads CASRQRPGEFKETQYF. In DNA form, the CDR3 reads TGTGCCAGCAGACAAAGACCTGGGGAGTTCAAAGAGACCCAGTACTTC.

Regarding this clonotype: The CDR3 carries no conserved terminal phenylalanine or tryptophan, so it likely arises from a read error. The rearrangement joins TRBV19 to TRBJ2-2, with D maybe TRBD2 (6 bases). The CDR3 spans 12 residues. The ends were cut back, 8 bases at V and 7 bases at J, with 11 bases in the middle. Germline loops: CDR1 LNHDA, CDR2 SQIVND (reference sequence). The CDR3 coding sequence is TGTGCCAGTGATCCCGGGAGCGGGGAGCTGTTTTGT. Protein product: CASDPGSGELFC.

V gene TRBV6-5 combines with J gene TRBJ2-5, with D perhaps given as TRBD1 or TRBD2 (7 bases each). Trimming took 6 bases from V and 5 from J, leaving 25 bases between them. The CDR3 contains 17 residues. From germline, CDR1 is MNHEY and CDR2 SVGAGI. The chain's CDR3 is CASSLLQQGPGGETQYF. CDR3 coding DNA: TGTGCCAGCAGCCTCCTCCAACAGGGGCCCGGGGGGGAGACCCAGTACTTC.

This clonotype was picked up a small number of times. Germline is not matched at one junction end, which may reflect a read error. The genes are TRBV5-3 and TRBJ1-1; the match to TRBD1 covers 7 bases. TRBV5-3 is an ORF, with its function uncertain. The CDR3 sequence is 18 residues long. In DNA, the CDR3 is TGTGCCAGCAGCTTTGGTCCCCCGAACAGGGGACCTAACACTGAAGCTTTCTTT. This sequence encodes CASSFGPPNRGPNTEAFF.

The CDR3 protein is CASSPSSGDSDTQYF. For the CDR3, the DNA is TGTGCCAGCAGCCCGAGTAGCGGGGACTCAGATACGCAGTATTTT. The chain has TRBV5-6 and TRBJ2-3; 8 bases map to TRBD2. The CDR3 sequence is 15 residues long. Germline V lookup: CDR1 SGHDT, CDR2 YYEEEE. V dropped 4 bases and J dropped 4; count of bases not matched to a gene: 8. Combining the CDR3 with reference TRBV5-6 and TRBJ2-3 gives the whole variable domain DAGVTQSPTHLIKTRGQQVTLRCSPKSGHDTVSWYQQALGQGPQFIFQYYEEEERQRGNFPDRFSGHQFPNYSSELNVNALLLGDSALYLCASSPSSGDSDTQYFGPGTRLTVL.

This clonotype was found many times. The chain carries TRBV28 and TRBJ1-1, with D hard to call. Trimming removed 8 bases from V and 1 base from J, with 8 bases in between. The CDR3 is made up of 12 amino acids. Germline lookup yields CDR1 MDHEN and CDR2 SYDVKM. The CDR3 nucleotides are TGTGCCAGCGGTAACAGGAACACTGAAGCTTTCTTT. Its protein is CASGNRNTEAFF.